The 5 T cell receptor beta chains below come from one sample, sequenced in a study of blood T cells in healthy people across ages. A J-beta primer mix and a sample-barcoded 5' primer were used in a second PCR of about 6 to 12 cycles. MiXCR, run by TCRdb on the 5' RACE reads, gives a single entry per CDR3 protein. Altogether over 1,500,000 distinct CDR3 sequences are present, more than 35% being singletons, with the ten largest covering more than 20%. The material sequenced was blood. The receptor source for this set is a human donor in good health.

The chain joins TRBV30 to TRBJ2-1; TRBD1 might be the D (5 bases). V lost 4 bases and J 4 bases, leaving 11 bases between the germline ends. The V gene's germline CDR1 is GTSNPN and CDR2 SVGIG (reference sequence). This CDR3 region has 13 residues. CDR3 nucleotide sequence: TGTGCCTGGATACAGACAGAGTACAATGAGCAGTTCTTC. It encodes CAWIQTEYNEQFF.

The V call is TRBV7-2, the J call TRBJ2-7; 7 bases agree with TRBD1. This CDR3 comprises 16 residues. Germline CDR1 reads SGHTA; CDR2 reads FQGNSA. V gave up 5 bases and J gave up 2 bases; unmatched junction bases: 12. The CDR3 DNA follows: TGTGCCAGCAGCCCCGGAGGCGGACAGGCGACCTACGAGCAGTACTTC. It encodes CASSPGGGQATYEQYF.

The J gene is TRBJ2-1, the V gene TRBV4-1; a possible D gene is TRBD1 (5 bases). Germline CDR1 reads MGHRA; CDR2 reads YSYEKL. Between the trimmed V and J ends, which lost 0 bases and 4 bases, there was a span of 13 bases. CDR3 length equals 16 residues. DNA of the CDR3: TGCGCCAGCAGCCAAGAAGGGGCTCAGGGTTACAATGAGCAGTTCTTC. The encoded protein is CASSQEGAQGYNEQFF.

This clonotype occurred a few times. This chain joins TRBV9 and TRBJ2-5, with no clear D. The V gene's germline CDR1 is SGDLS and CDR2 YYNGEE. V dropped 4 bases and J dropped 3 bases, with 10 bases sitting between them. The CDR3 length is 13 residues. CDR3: CASSRWAEETQYF. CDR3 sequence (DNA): TGTGCCAGCAGCCGGTGGGCCGAAGAGACCCAGTACTTC. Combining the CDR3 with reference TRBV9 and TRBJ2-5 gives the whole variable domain DSGVTQTPKHLITATGQRVTLRCSPRSGDLSVYWYQQSLDQGLQFLIQYYNGEERAKGNILERFSAQQFPDLHSELNLSSLELGDSALYFCASSRWAEETQYFGPGTRLLVL.

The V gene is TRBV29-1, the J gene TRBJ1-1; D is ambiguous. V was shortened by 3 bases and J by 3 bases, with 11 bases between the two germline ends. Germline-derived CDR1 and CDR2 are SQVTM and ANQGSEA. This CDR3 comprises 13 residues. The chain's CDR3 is CSVDEVGDTEAFF. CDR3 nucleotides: TGCAGCGTTGATGAGGTGGGAGACACTGAAGCTTTCTTT. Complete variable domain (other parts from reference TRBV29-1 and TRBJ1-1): SAVISQKPSRDICQRGTSLTIQCQVDSQVTMMFWYRQQPGQSLTLIATANQGSEATYESGFVIDKFPISRPNLTFSTLTVSNMSPEDSSIYLCSVDEVGDTEAFFGQGTRLTVV.